This T cell receptor (beta chain) was sequenced for a study of regulatory T cells in long-lasting Graves disease. Study-wide results and limits: TCR diversity was lower in persistent than newly diagnosed Graves' disease. With persistent disease, TRBV28, TRBJ1-2 and TRBJ2-5 were the favored segments.

The V gene's germline CDR1 is PRHDT and CDR2 FYEKMQ (reference sequence). CDR3 length: 17 residues. As to time point: newly diagnosed GD, antithyroid drugs for less than 3 months. Extracted RNA from PBMCs served as the source of the TCR library. American Thyroid Association guidelines defined Graves' disease diagnosis. Worth noting for this clonotype: Its target is unknown. At one end the junction does not follow the germline gene, possibly because of a read error.

Libraries of TCR beta came from iRepertoire HTBI primers plus Arm-PCR of CDR3 regions. In the authors' workflow: Throughout the samples, researchers identified some 62 TRBV and about 15 TRBJ segments. TCRdb reprocessed the multiplex PCR reads with MiXCR, giving one entry per CDR3 protein. The V and J calls were not made by the authors but by TCRdb's processing. Found here are 550,000 to 700,000 distinct CDR3 sequences, 15% to 20% of them singletons; the top ten hold more than 10%. This same sample was also taken into another study, of T cells in Graves' hyperthyroidism and ophthalmopathy.

The V and J genes are TRBV13 and TRBJ2-5, with 14 positions matching TRBD2. The sample here was peripheral blood mononuclear cells (PBMCs), taken at new diagnosis, from a patient treated with antithyroid drugs. The source is a man younger than 30 with Graves disease. CDR3 amino acids: CASSQGLAGGVQETQYF. As DNA, the CDR3 is TGCGCCAGCAGCCAAGGACTAGCGGGAGGAGTCCAAGAGACCCAGTACTTC.